This passage covers 4 T cell receptor beta chains from one sample sequenced in a study of T-cell reconstitution after alpha-beta-depleted transplantation in children. Molecular barcoding with unique molecular identifiers was used for the TCRbeta library. TCRdb redid the calling of the PCR reads with MiXCR, one entry per CDR3 protein. The data show hundreds of thousands of distinct CDR3 sequences, about 24% seen once. The material was PBMCs, mostly from graft donor cells, obtained 360 days after TCRalphabeta/CD19-depleted stem cell transplant. The receptors originated from a female patient aged 2-15 years who had a stem cell transplant for congenital amegakaryocytic thrombocytopenia, so the T cells may come from the graft donor.

V is TRBV27 and J is TRBJ2-3; TRBD2 aligns across 8 bases. J lost 7 bases, V lost 9 bases, and 12 bases had no gene match. CDR3 length equals 14 residues. The germline V gene has CDR1 MNHEY and CDR2 SMNVEV (reference sequence). The CDR3 DNA reads as TGTGCCAGTCTGGGACTAGGGATGGTCCATACGCAGTATTTT. Translated: CASLGLGMVHTQYF.

This clonotype was picked up a small number of times. V is TRBV5-1 and J is TRBJ1-2; D is possibly TRBD1 (5 bases). The V gene lost 0 bases and the J gene lost 3 bases, with 12 bases spanning the gap. This CDR3 is 15 amino acids long. Germline CDR1 is SGHRS and CDR2 is YFSETQ. The CDR3 loop reads CASSLVGTGDYGYTF. The CDR3 DNA follows: TGCGCCAGCAGCTTGGTCGGGACGGGTGACTATGGCTACACCTTC.

The V call is TRBV6-2 or TRBV6-3, the J call TRBJ2-7, with D perhaps TRBD2 (6 bases). Trimming left V 2 bases short and J 0 bases short, with 8 bases between. Germline loops: CDR1 MNHEY, CDR2 SVGEGT. The CDR3 is 14 residues long. In nucleotides, the CDR3 is TGTGCCAGCAGTTACGTCGGGAGCTCCTACGAGCAGTACTTC. Protein: CASSYVGSSYEQYF.

The table lists this clonotype with many counts. V usage is TRBV12-3 or TRBV12-4 and J usage is TRBJ2-7, with a tentative D call TRBD2 (6 bases). Between the trimmed V and J ends, which lost 4 bases and 10 bases, there was a span of 11 bases. The CDR3 has 11 residues. CDR3 in DNA: TGTGCCAGCAGTTCTAGCGTAAGCCAGTACTTC. This gives the protein CASSSSVSQYF.